This T cell receptor beta chain was sequenced for a study of identical twins (dated by TCRdb to about 2016). Context from the whole study: The study deep-sequenced TCR alpha and beta repertoires from monozygotic twins, unrelated adults of various ages and cord blood to test whether fetal clonotypes persist. Replicate twin experiments were performed at different times using different library preparation protocols to rule out contamination.

Every donor was a healthy Caucasian. The twin cohort comprised three pairs of female monozygotic twins, all aged roughly 18 to 30 years. The RNA used for TCR libraries was isolated from peripheral blood mononuclear cells. The protocol used for the library was 5' RACE. Sequenced using an Illumina HiSeq 2000. A universal primer binding site was introduced by template switching, and a unique molecular identifier was present in the final cDNA, enabling accurate counting of TCR cDNA molecules. First-strand cDNA for TCR alpha and beta chains was synthesized from specific primers in the conserved constant-segment region. Each cDNA library was double barcoded, with a SMART-Mk sample barcode plus Illumina barcodes, to control for contamination. TruSeq adapter sequences along with Illumina sample barcodes were introduced in two successive PCR steps. TCR alpha and beta cDNA libraries were sequenced on the Illumina HiSeq platform with custom primers. The study's own analysis went as follows. Unique molecular identifiers were extracted from raw reads with MiGEC, and CDR3 positions were determined with MiXCR. Recombination models were inferred per individual with the repgenHMM and IGoR tools using an EM algorithm. The tcR package in R was used for shared clonotype analysis, with sharing normalized by the product of cloneset sizes. Out-of-frame nonproductive sequences were analyzed to study raw recombination free of thymic and clonal selection effects. TCRdb reprocessing: public reads trimmed at Q25 with fastp, clones called with MiXCR, in-frame beta chains kept. Under each unique CDR3 protein, matching rows form one entry showing the most common genes and DNA. V and J calls and clone size were set by TCRdb, not the authors. The sample profile shows 500,000 to 650,000 distinct CDR3 sequences; roughly 6.6% of them were found once. 1.6% of the sample is taken by the ten largest.

Here is what the overall study found, with its caveats: Compared with coincidental sharing between unrelated individuals, out-of-frame TCR alpha sequences shared between twins had an excess of sequences with low generation probability. Excess twin sharing in beta out-of-frame sequences was weaker because fewer shared sequences lowered the signal-to-noise ratio. Invariant T cells such as MAIT and iNKT could partly confound zero-insertion analyses, although diverse VJ usage argued against such confounding for most clonotypes. Fewer insertions were carried by abundant cord blood beta clonotypes, a similar but weaker trend appeared in young adult naive repertoires, and no such trend appeared in memory repertoires. Out-of-frame TCR alpha sharing in monozygotic twins was systematically underestimated by recombination models, whereas sharing between unrelated individuals was in agreement with the recombination models. Conclusions relied on cross-sectional statistical analysis, since the same donors could not be followed over many years.

This clonotype was seen more than once but under ten times. Its antigen is unknown. Per-nucleotide qualities are absent, and no much larger clonotype sits a single base away. CDR1 and CDR2, looked up from the germline V gene (reference sequence), are DFQATT and SNEGSKA. Trimmed from V: 5 bases; trimmed from J: 2 bases; junction bases lacking a gene match: 13. The cysteine opens and the phenylalanine closes a CDR3 of 16 amino acids. Only the CDR3 DNA is retained, 48 bases long and in frame from the first base. Separately, the same data were catalogued under a study of yellow fever vaccine responses in identical twins. As described in the second report: According to the authors, the vaccine-induced T cell response in identical twins seemed to be partly convergent and partly specific to each individual. The study precisely tracked vaccine-responding T cell clones in identical twins.

Recombination joined TRBV20-1 with TRBJ2-7, and 9 junctional nucleotides match TRBD2. The sample was PBMCs. This TCR was recovered from a woman aged 18-35 years in good health. The CDR3 has the sequence CSAYHGASGETYEQYF. The bases are TGCAGTGCTTATCACGGGGCTAGCGGGGAGACCTACGAGCAGTACTTC.